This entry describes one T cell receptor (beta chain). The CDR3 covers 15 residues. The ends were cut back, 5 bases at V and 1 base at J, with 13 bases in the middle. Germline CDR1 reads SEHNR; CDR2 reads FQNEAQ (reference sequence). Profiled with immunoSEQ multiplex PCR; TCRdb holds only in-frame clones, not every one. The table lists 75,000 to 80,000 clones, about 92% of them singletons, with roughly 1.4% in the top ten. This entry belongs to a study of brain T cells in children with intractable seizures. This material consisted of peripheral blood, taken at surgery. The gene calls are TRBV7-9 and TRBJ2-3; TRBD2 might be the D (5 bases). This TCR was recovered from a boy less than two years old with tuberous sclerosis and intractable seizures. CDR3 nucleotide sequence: TGTGCCAGCAGCGGGGAGTCATCTGGCACAGATACGCAGTATTTT. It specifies CASSGESSGTDTQYF.